These 3 T cell receptor beta chains originate from one sample sequenced in a study of regulatory T cells in long-lasting Graves disease. As for time point: newly diagnosed GD, antithyroid drugs for less than 3 months. Extracted RNA from PBMCs served as the source of the TCR library. Arm-PCR of CDR3 regions and iRepertoire HTBI primers were the basis on which TCR beta libraries were built. Each CDR3 protein is one row after TCRdb ran MiXCR on the multiplex PCR reads. The data show 400,000 to 500,000 distinct CDR3 sequences, 15% seen once. These data were also filed under a second study, of T cells in Graves' hyperthyroidism and ophthalmopathy.

The input for sequencing was peripheral blood mononuclear cells (PBMCs), taken at new diagnosis, from a patient treated with antithyroid drugs. The receptors were sampled from a woman between 35 and 50 years old with Graves disease.

The chain links TRBV29-1 to TRBJ2-1; 8 positions agree with TRBD2. Germline V gene sequence: CDR1 SQVTM, CDR2 ANQGSEA. With 5 bases clipped from V and 6 bases from J, the junction kept 6 bases outside the gene matches. The CDR3 is made up of 13 amino acids. The CDR3 nucleotides are TGCAGCGTTCAGAGCGGGAGCGGCAATGAGCAGTTCTTC. Translated: CSVQSGSGNEQFF.

The table lists this clonotype with many counts. The chain combines TRBV27 with TRBJ2-7, with D unclear. This CDR3 region has 11 residues. Trimming pared 10 bases from V and 3 bases from J, leaving 10 bases between. Germline assignment: CDR1 MNHEY and CDR2 SMNVEV (reference sequence). CDR3 in amino acids: CATGPVYEQYF. DNA of the CDR3: TGTGCCACCGGACCGGTCTACGAGCAGTACTTC.

This clonotype was seen more than once but under ten times. This rearrangement joins TRBV6-1 to TRBJ1-5, with 7 nucleotides matching TRBD1. Germline V gene data show CDR1 as MNHNS and CDR2 as SASEGT. The CDR3 length is 15 residues. With V trimmed by 2 bases and J by 7 bases, 8 bases remained unmatched. This CDR3 is CASSESLTGRQPQHF. Written as DNA, the CDR3 is TGTGCCAGCAGTGAATCCCTGACAGGGAGGCAGCCCCAGCATTTT.